What follows are 2 T cell receptor beta chains derived from one specimen sequenced in a study of identifying expanded T cells in peripheral blood. Repertoires were generated with immunoSEQ multiplex PCR, while TCRdb's copy carries only in-frame clones and drops some. The sample lists 85,000 to 90,000 clones, around 87% occurring once. Sequenced input: blood. The receptor source for this set is a person aged 18 to 75 in good health.

The V call is TRBV7-2, the J call TRBJ1-5, with D unclear. Trimming removed 3 bases from V and 10 bases from J, with 10 bases in between. The CDR3 is made up of 12 amino acids. Germline assignment: CDR1 SGHTA and CDR2 FQGNSA. The CDR3 loop reads CASSLSQNPQHF. For the CDR3, the DNA is TGTGCCAGCAGCTTGTCACAGAACCCCCAGCATTTT.

This clone is a singleton in its sample. V gene TRBV19 combines with J gene TRBJ2-3; D assignment may be TRBD1 or TRBD2 (5 bases each). CDR1 is LNHDA, CDR2 SQIVND, per germline (reference sequence). The CDR3 contains 15 residues. Between the trimmed V and J ends, which lost 6 bases and 1 base, there was a span of 14 bases. DNA for the CDR3: TGTGCCAGTAGCCCCATCCGAGGGGGCACAGATACGCAGTATTTT. Protein sequence: CASSPIRGGTDTQYF.